Shown below are 14 T cell receptor beta chains from a single sample sequenced in a study of blood T cells in healthy people across ages. A J-beta primer mix and a sample-barcoded 5' primer were used in a second PCR of roughly 7 to 12 cycles. TCRdb re-called the 5' RACE reads with MiXCR, one entry per CDR3 protein. The sample has 730,000 or so distinct CDR3 sequences, 40% to 45% seen once. Input material: blood. The source is a woman in her fifties or sixties in good health.

The gene calls are TRBV19 and TRBJ2-1, with 9 bases lining up with TRBD2. The V gene end was trimmed by 6 bases and the J gene end by 2 bases; junction bases not matched to a gene: 8. The CDR3 totals 16 residues. Germline V lookup: CDR1 LNHDA, CDR2 SQIVND (reference sequence). The CDR3 DNA follows: TGTGCCAGTAGAGAGATAGCGGGAGCCCCCTACAATGAGCAGTTCTTC. It specifies CASREIAGAPYNEQFF.

V and J are TRBV6-1 and TRBJ2-3, with TRBD2 identical over 9 bases. This CDR3 has 16 residues. Trimming at V came to 7 bases and at J to 0 bases, leaving 8 bases not matched to a gene. The germline CDR1 and CDR2 sequences are MNHNS and SASEGT. The CDR3 protein is CASKVAGALSTDTQYF. The CDR3 DNA is TGTGCCAGCAAAGTAGCGGGGGCCCTAAGCACAGATACGCAGTATTTT.

This clonotype was counted between two and nine times. This chain uses TRBV10-1 with TRBJ1-1; D is undetermined. This CDR3 has 12 amino acids. Germline values: CDR1 WNHNN, CDR2 SYGVQD (reference sequence). Deletions cut 0 bases from V and 10 bases from J, with 9 bases between. CDR3 nucleotide sequence: TGCGCCAGCAGTGAGTCTGGGAGAGGAGCTTTCTTT. This sequence encodes CASSESGRGAFF.

Only a few counts were recorded for this clonotype. V usage is TRBV7-2 and J usage is TRBJ1-5; tentative D call: TRBD1 (6 bases). This CDR3 has 16 residues. CDR1 and CDR2 (germline): SGHTA, FQGNSA. V was shortened by 4 bases and J by 1 base, with 14 bases between the two germline ends. The CDR3 DNA sequence: TGTGCCAGCAGCTCCCCAATTGGGGGCAGCAATCAGCCCCAGCATTTT. Protein: CASSSPIGGSNQPQHF. Complete variable domain (other parts from reference TRBV7-2 and TRBJ1-5): GAGVSQSPSNKVTEKGKDVELRCDPISGHTALYWYRQSLGQGLEFLIYFQGNSAPDKSGLPSDRFSAERTGGSVSTLTIQRTQQEDSAVYLCASSSPIGGSNQPQHFGDGTRLSIL.

At least ten counts were recorded for this clonotype. V and J are TRBV20-1 and TRBJ2-7, with 7 bases identical to TRBD2. Germline CDR1 reads DFQATT; CDR2 reads SNEGSKA (reference sequence). V lost 4 bases and J lost 5; bases outside the gene matches: 8. The CDR3 runs 13 residues. The CDR3 coding sequence is TGCAGTGCTACAAAGGGAGGGGTTAACGAGCAGTACTTC. As protein: CSATKGGVNEQYF.

J is TRBJ2-3 and V is TRBV7-9; TRBD2 aligns across 13 bases. Trimming took 5 bases from V and 3 from J; bases not matched to a gene: 5. CDR3 length equals 16 residues. Looked up from germline, CDR1 is SEHNR and CDR2 is FQNEAQ (reference sequence). This CDR3 reads CASSVGTSGTTDTQYF. The CDR3 DNA sequence: TGTGCCAGCAGCGTGGGGACTAGCGGGACGACAGATACGCAGTATTTT.

This clonotype has just a few counts. This CDR3 is CASSQDREAFF. CDR3 nucleotides: TGTGCCAGCAGCCAAGACAGGGAAGCTTTCTTT. The genes are TRBV3-1 and TRBJ1-1; D uncertain. The CDR3 sequence is 11 residues long. Germline assignment: CDR1 LGHDT and CDR2 YNNKEL (reference sequence). V was cut by 0 bases and J by 8 bases, with 4 bases left in between.

This chain connects TRBV2 to TRBJ2-3; 12 bases are shared with TRBD2. The CDR3 loop spans 16 amino acids. CDR1 and CDR2 (germline): SNHLY, FYNNEI. The junction had 5 bases not matched to a gene; V was cut back by 3 bases and J by 4 bases. DNA of the CDR3: TGTGCCAGCAGTGACGTACTAGCGGGGGGTGCAGATACGCAGTATTTT. Translation: CASSDVLAGGADTQYF.

The genes are TRBV10-2 and TRBJ2-3; TRBD2 matches at 8 bases. CDR3 length: 15 amino acids. The V gene end was trimmed by 3 bases and the J gene end by 3 bases; junction bases not matched to a gene: 5. Germline CDR1 WSHSY, CDR2 SAAADI. The CDR3 nucleotides are TGCGCCAGCAGTGAAGGCGGGGGGACGACAGATACGCAGTATTTT. Encoded protein: CASSEGGGTTDTQYF.

This clonotype was detected many times. V gene TRBV10-3 combines with J gene TRBJ2-7, with 10 positions matching TRBD2. The CDR3 has 13 amino acids. V lost 11 bases and J lost 5; bases outside the gene matches: 9. Per germline, CDR1 ENHRY and CDR2 SYGVKD. The DNA of the CDR3 is TGTGCCGTAGCCGGGACTAGCGACCACGAGCAGTACTTC. Translating gives CAVAGTSDHEQYF.

The CDR3 nucleotides are TGTGCCAGCAGTAGTCGGCAGGGAGAGTTTCCCCAGCATTTT. It is translated as CASSSRQGEFPQHF. The chain uses TRBV7-2 and TRBJ1-5, with D perhaps matching TRBD1 (5 bases). Per the germline V gene, CDR1 is SGHTA and CDR2 is FQGNSA. The CDR3 runs 14 residues. With 6 bases removed from V and 10 bases from J, the gap between germline ends came to 19 bases.

This rearrangement joins TRBV4-2 to TRBJ1-4, with D possibly matching TRBD1 (6 bases). CDR3 size: 17 residues. V shed 0 bases and J shed 4 bases, with 15 bases lying between them. Germline lookup yields CDR1 LGHNA and CDR2 YNFKEQ. The CDR3 protein is CASSQEGHTGSNEKLFF. DNA of the CDR3: TGTGCCAGCAGCCAAGAGGGGCATACAGGGAGTAATGAAAAACTGTTTTTT.

The J gene is TRBJ2-7, the V gene TRBV9, with D possibly matching TRBD2 (5 bases). V lost 2 bases to trimming and J lost 2 bases, with 14 bases between them. CDR3 size: 15 residues. Germline CDR1 reads SGDLS; CDR2 reads YYNGEE. The CDR3 DNA is TGTGCCAGCAGCGTGCCTCGGGAAGCAACCTACGAGCAGTACTTC. It yields the protein CASSVPREATYEQYF.

The sample holds many counts of this clonotype. The DNA of the CDR3 is TGCAGCGCAACCCCAGGGGGCACAAACATTCAGTACTTC. Residues: CSATPGGTNIQYF. The rearrangement uses TRBV29-1 and TRBJ2-4; 8 bases agree with TRBD1. The germline gives CDR1 SQVTM, CDR2 ANQGSEA. With 7 bases clipped from V and 6 bases from J, the junction kept 8 bases outside the gene matches. The CDR3 extends over 13 amino acids.